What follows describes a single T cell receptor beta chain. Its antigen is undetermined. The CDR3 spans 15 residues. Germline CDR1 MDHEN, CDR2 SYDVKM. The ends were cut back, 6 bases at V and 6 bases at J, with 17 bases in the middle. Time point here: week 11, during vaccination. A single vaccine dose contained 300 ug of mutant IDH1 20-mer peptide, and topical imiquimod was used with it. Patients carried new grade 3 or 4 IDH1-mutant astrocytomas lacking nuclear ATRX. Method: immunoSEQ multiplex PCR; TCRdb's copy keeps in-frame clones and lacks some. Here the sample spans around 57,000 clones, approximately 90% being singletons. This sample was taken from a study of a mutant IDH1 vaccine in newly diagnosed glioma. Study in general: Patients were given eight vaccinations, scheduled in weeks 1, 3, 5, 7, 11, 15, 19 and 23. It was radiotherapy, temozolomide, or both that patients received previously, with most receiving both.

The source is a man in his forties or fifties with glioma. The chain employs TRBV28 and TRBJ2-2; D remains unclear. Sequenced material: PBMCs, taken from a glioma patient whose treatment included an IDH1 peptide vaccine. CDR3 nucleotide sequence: TGTGCCAGCAGCCTCGGTTGGGGATCGGCCGGGGAGCTGTTTTTT. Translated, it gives CASSLGWGSAGELFF.